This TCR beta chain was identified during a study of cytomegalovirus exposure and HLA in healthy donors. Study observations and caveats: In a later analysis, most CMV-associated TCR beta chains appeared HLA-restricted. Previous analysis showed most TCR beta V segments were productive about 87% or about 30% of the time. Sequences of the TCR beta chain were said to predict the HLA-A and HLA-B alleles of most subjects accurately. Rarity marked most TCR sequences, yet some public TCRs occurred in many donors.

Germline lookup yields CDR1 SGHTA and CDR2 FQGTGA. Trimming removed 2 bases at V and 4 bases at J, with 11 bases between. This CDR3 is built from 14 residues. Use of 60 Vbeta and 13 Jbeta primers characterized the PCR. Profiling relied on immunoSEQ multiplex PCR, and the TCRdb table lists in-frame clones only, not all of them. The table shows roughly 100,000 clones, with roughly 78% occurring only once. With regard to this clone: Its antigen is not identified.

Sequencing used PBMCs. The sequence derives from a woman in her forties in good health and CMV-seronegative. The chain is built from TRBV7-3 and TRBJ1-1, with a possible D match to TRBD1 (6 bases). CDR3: CASSLSGVGTEAFF. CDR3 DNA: TGTGCCAGCAGCTTATCAGGGGTCGGCACTGAAGCTTTCTTT. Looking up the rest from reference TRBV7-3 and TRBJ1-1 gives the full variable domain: GAGVSQTPSNKVTEKGKYVELRCDPISGHTALYWYRQSLGQGPEFLIYFQGTGAADDSGLPNDRFFAVRPEGSVSTLKIQRTERGDSAVYLCASSLSGVGTEAFFGQGTRLTVV.